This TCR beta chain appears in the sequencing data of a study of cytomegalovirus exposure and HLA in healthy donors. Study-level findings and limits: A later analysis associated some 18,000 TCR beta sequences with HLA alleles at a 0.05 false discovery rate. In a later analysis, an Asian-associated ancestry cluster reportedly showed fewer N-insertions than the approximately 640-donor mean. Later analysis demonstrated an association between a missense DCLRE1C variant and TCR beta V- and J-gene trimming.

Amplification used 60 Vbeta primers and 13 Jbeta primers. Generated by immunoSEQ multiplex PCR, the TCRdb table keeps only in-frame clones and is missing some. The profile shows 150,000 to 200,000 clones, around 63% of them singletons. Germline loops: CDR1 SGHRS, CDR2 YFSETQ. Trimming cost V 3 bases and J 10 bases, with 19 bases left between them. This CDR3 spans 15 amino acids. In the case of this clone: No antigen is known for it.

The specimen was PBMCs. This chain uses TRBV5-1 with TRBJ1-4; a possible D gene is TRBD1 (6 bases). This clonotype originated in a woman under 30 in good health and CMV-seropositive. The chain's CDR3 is CASSSVRGGVGKLFF. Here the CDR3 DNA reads TGCGCCAGCAGCTCCGTTCGGGGGGGCGTCGGAAAACTGTTTTTT.